The source of this T cell receptor beta chain is a study of blood T cell repertoires in COVID-19 (dated by TCRdb to 2019 to 2021). For the wider study: The collaborator samples originated in the United States, Italy and Spain and spanned the acute and convalescent phases of COVID-19. The material from the prospective study consisted of cDNA or gDNA derived from T cells, B-cell-depleted T cells, or PBMCs. Subjects who had been exposed to COVID-19, were actively infected with it, or had recovered from it provided the deeply sampled blood TCRbeta repertoires that made up the dataset. The repertoires were released in a freely available public database meant as a resource for research on the immune response to SARS-CoV-2. Where HLA class I and class II types were available, the types were taken from metadata supplied by the sample provider, not from assay-based typing. Samples were obtained from the ongoing ImmuneRACE study (first 160 participants) and from some 1,200 subjects provided by 6 global collaborators. A de-identified subject ID, COVID-19 status, age in years and sex were almost always included in the sample metadata. Results the study describes overall, beyond this receptor: The quantity of clinical and demographic metadata differed by source and by participant and was supplied without curation.

The immunoSEQ Assay, a bias-controlled multiplex PCR, was used to amplify TCRbeta CDR3 regions from genomic DNA. From the authors' description of their analysis: Nucleated cell counts per sample were estimated from amplification of reference gene primers within the assay. Sequence reads were collapsed and filtered to measure the absolute abundance of every unique TCRbeta CDR3 rearrangement. For each sample, productive Simpson clonality was calculated by taking the square root of Simpson's diversity index across productive rearrangements. In its TCRdb copy, this immuneACCESS table keeps in-frame sequences only and misses some clones. Where compared with another copy, unresolved V genes explain less than half of these, and the others have no known cause. V and J calls and clone size are copied from that table; D and trimming were computed from the DNA. The sample records 90,000 or so clones, about 86% of which are singletons. The ten largest clones take up approximately 1.2% of the sample.

The junction carries 14 bases between V and J, which are trimmed by 4 bases and 7 bases respectively. The CDR3 starts with the cysteine, ends with the phenylalanine, and has 15 residues. This entry keeps only the CDR3 DNA: 45 bases, framed from base 1. CDR1 LGHDT and CDR2 YNNKEL were looked up in the germline V gene (reference sequence). Worth noting for this clone: Its antigen has not been determined. No base quality information exists; no much larger clone differs at one position.

Whole blood was collected in K2EDTA tubes by collaborating institutions according to the institutions' own protocols. Collaborator samples were shipped for TCRbeta analysis as frozen whole blood, isolated PBMCs, or DNA extracted from either sample type. This clonotype was sampled from a man at least 80 years old with active or convalescent COVID-19. Sequenced: peripheral blood. In this chain, TRBV3-1 (or the pseudogene TRBV3-2) is recombined with TRBJ1-6, with TRBD1 tentatively as D gene (6 bases match). Here is the DNA: TGTGCCAGCAGCCGTGGGCAGGGGAACAATTCACCCCTCCACTTT. Translated, this gives CASSRGQGNNSPLHF.